The entry below describes one T cell receptor (beta chain). The sample comes from a study of blood T cell repertoires in COVID-19. In the study overall: COVID-19 samples collected from the United States, Italy and Spain covered acute and convalescent phases.

One Seattle source followed patients from active infection through their disease course. Germline V gene data show CDR1 as SGHKS and CDR2 as YYEKEE (reference sequence). There are 13 residues in the CDR3. Trimming took 2 bases from V and 3 from J, leaving 9 bases between them. Some clones are missing from TCRdb's copy, which holds only in-frame ones; the method was immunoSEQ multiplex PCR. Found here are some 300,000 clones, around 91% of them singletons; the top ten hold approximately 0.98%. The gene calls are TRBV5-5 and TRBJ2-7; maybe TRBD1 (6 bases). What was sequenced was peripheral blood. This clonotype was obtained from a woman between 35 and 50 years old with COVID-19, enrolled during active disease. For the CDR3, the DNA is TGTGCCAGCAGCTTTCAGGGGCACTACGAGCAGTACTTC. Translating it yields CASSFQGHYEQYF.